This record covers a single T cell receptor beta chain. The sample comes from a study of control samples from healthy donors and cancer patients. Sequencing was performed with immunoSEQ multiplex PCR; in TCRdb, only in-frame clones are kept and a portion is missing. Of some 120,000 clones detected, 88% appear once; the ten largest clones hold about 2.1%. CDR1 and CDR2 from the germline V gene are SEHNR and FQNEAQ (reference sequence). The V and J ends lost 9 bases and 0 bases respectively, with 12 bases between them. CDR3 size: 14 residues. Sequencing was performed on blood. The chain joins TRBV7-9 to TRBJ2-1; no definite D call. This TCR was sampled from a woman aged 70-85 years in good health. The CDR3 sequence: CASPLFGSYNEQFF. As DNA, the CDR3 is TGTGCCAGTCCTCTTTTTGGCTCCTACAATGAGCAGTTCTTC.